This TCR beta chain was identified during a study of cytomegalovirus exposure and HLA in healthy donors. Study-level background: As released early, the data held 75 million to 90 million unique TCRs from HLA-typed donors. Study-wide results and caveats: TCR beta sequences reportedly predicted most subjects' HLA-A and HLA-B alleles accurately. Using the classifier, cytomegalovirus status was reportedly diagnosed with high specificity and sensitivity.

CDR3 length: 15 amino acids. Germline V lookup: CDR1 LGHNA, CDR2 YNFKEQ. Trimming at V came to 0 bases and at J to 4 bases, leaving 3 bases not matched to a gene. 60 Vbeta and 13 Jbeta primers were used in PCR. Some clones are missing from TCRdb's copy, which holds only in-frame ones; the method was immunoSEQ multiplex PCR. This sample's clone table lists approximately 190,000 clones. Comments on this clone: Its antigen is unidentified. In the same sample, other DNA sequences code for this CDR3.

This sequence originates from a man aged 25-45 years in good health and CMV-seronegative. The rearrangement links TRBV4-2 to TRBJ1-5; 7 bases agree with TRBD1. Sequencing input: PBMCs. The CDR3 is CASSQDGRGNQPQHF. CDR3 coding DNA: TGTGCCAGCAGCCAAGATGGCAGGGGGAATCAGCCCCAGCATTTT.